Below, 17 T cell receptor beta chains from the same sample are listed, as sequenced in a study of control samples from healthy donors and cancer patients. The data were produced by immunoSEQ multiplex PCR, yet TCRdb's version contains in-frame clones alone and is incomplete. The repertoire holds 150,000 to 170,000 clones, with around 96% as singletons. Sequencing input: blood. The receptor source for this set is a man aged 35 to 55 in good health.

The chain combines TRBV24-1 with TRBJ1-2, with D possibly matching TRBD1 (5 bases). CDR3 length equals 15 residues. Looked up from germline, CDR1 is KGHDR and CDR2 is SFDVKD. The V gene lost 2 bases and the J gene lost 7 bases, with 16 bases spanning the gap. The CDR3 DNA sequence: TGTGCCACCAGTGATTCTAGACAGAAGAAAGGTGGCTACACCTTC. Protein: CATSDSRQKKGGYTF.

V is TRBV28 and J is TRBJ2-7; 7 bases align to TRBD1. Trimming cost V 2 bases and J 2 bases; bases outside gene matches: 6. The germline gives CDR1 MDHEN, CDR2 SYDVKM. The CDR3 totals 15 residues. CDR3 nucleotide sequence: TGTGCCAGCAGTTTAGCGGCAGGGGGTACCTACGAGCAGTACTTC. This codes for CASSLAAGGTYEQYF.

The chain has TRBV5-4 and TRBJ1-2; TRBD1 matches 11 bases. The CDR3 consists of 16 residues. Per germline, CDR1 SGHNT and CDR2 YYREEE (reference sequence). Trimming at V came to 4 bases and at J to 1 base, leaving 6 bases not matched to a gene. The CDR3, as DNA: TGTGCCAGCAGCCCCGGACAGGGGGCCGGTAACTATGGCTACACCTTC. Translating it yields CASSPGQGAGNYGYTF.

The chain joins TRBV6-5 to TRBJ1-1; D might be TRBD1 (6 bases). Trimming stripped 4 bases from V and 2 bases from J, with 14 bases between. There are 15 residues in the CDR3. Germline lookup yields CDR1 MNHEY and CDR2 SVGAGI. CDR3 DNA sequence: TGTGCCAGCAGTTCACAGGGCTCTCTTAACACTGAAGCTTTCTTT. Its translation: CASSSQGSLNTEAFF.

The chain recombines TRBV2 with TRBJ1-3; perhaps TRBD1 as D (6 bases). CDR1 SNHLY and CDR2 FYNNEI come from the germline V gene. The CDR3 has 14 amino acids. V lost 6 bases, J lost 1 base, and 10 bases lay in between. The CDR3 protein is CASSLQGSGNTIYF. In DNA, the CDR3 is TGTGCCAGCAGCTTACAGGGATCTGGAAACACCATATATTTT.

CDR3 bases: TGCGCCAGCAGCTTAGACGGGGACCTGCGCGGGGAAAAACTGTTTTTT. Encoded protein: CASSLDGDLRGEKLFF. V and J are TRBV5-1 and TRBJ1-4; possible D gene TRBD1, 5 bases. CDR1 is SGHRS, CDR2 YFSETQ, per germline. With 2 bases removed from V and 8 bases from J, the gap between germline ends came to 19 bases. The CDR3 runs to 16 residues.

The rearrangement joins TRBV19 to TRBJ2-1; 10 positions match TRBD2. The J segment lost 1 base and the V segment lost 0 bases, leaving 3 bases of the junction unmatched. The CDR3 covers 17 residues. Per the germline V gene, CDR1 is LNHDA and CDR2 is SQIVND (reference sequence). CDR3 bases: TGTGCCAGTAGTATAGATTTACTAGCGGGATCCTACAATGAGCAGTTCTTC. As protein: CASSIDLLAGSYNEQFF.

The rearrangement joins TRBV6-6 to TRBJ1-4; D is ambiguous. CDR3 size: 13 residues. Trimming removed 6 bases from V and 7 bases from J, with 12 bases in between. Germline V gene lookup returns CDR1 MNHNY and CDR2 SVGAGI (reference sequence). CDR3 nucleotide sequence: TGTGCCAGCAGGGAAAGGGAGGTTGAAAAACTGTTTTTT. This translates into CASREREVEKLFF.

The chain combines TRBV28 with TRBJ1-5; D possibly corresponds to TRBD1 (5 bases). Looked up from germline, CDR1 is MDHEN and CDR2 is SYDVKM. The CDR3 has 16 amino acids. Trimming removed 6 bases from V and 1 base from J, with 16 bases in between. The CDR3 reads CASSRRGVTSNQPQHF. CDR3 DNA sequence: TGTGCCAGCAGCCGAAGAGGGGTAACGAGCAATCAGCCCCAGCATTTT.

The rearrangement uses TRBV5-4 and TRBJ2-5; D is ambiguous. This CDR3 comprises 13 residues. V was pared by 1 base and J by 3 bases, with 7 bases between. The V gene's germline CDR1 is SGHNT and CDR2 YYREEE (reference sequence). The CDR3 reads CASSLRGKETQYF. The CDR3 coding sequence is TGTGCCAGCAGCTTGCGAGGAAAAGAGACCCAGTACTTC.

The chain carries TRBV6-2 or TRBV6-3 and TRBJ2-7; D perhaps matches TRBD1 (5 bases). Per the germline V gene, CDR1 is MNHEY and CDR2 is SVGEGT. Trimming removed 2 bases from V and 4 bases from J, with 9 bases in between. This CDR3 has 13 amino acids. CDR3 in DNA: TGTGCCAGCAGTTACGGTGACAGATACGAGCAGTACTTC. As protein: CASSYGDRYEQYF.

As regards this clone: Its ends do not fully match the called genes, so a read error is possible. The chain recombines TRBV6-1 with TRBJ2-7; possible D gene TRBD1, 5 bases. This CDR3 is 15 amino acids long. CDR1 and CDR2 from the germline V gene are MNHNS and SASEGT. The CDR3 sequence is CASREGVSGTYEQYF. The CDR3 DNA reads TGTGCCAGCAGAGAAGGGGTTTCAGGAACGTACGAGCAGTACTTC.

The chain employs TRBV30 and TRBJ2-6; no reliable D call. V lost 1 base, J lost 2 bases, and 6 bases lay in between. The CDR3 is 14 amino acids. Germline V gene data show CDR1 as GTSNPN and CDR2 as SVGIG (reference sequence). Here the CDR3 reads CAWSAWAGANVLTF. In DNA form, the CDR3 reads TGTGCCTGGAGTGCGTGGGCTGGGGCCAACGTCCTGACTTTC. Supplemented by reference TRBV30 and TRBJ2-6, the full variable domain reads SQTIHQWPATLVQPVGSPLSLECTVEGTSNPNLYWYRQAAGRGLQLLFYSVGIGQISSEVPQNLSASRPQDRQFILSSKKLLLSDSGFYLCAWSAWAGANVLTFGAGSRLTVL.

With regard to this clone: Within the sample, other DNA sequences also encode this same CDR3. The rearrangement joins TRBV18 to TRBJ1-1; D remains ambiguous. CDR1 is KGHSH and CDR2 is LQKENI in the germline V gene. The V and J ends lost 2 bases and 0 bases respectively, with 4 bases between them. The CDR3 loop spans 13 amino acids. The CDR3 DNA reads as TGTGCCAGCTCACCAGGTTTGAACACTGAAGCTTTCTTT. It yields the protein CASSPGLNTEAFF.

The chain links TRBV5-1 to TRBJ1-2; unclear D gene. The CDR3 is made up of 13 amino acids. V was cut by 5 bases and J by 6 bases, with 14 bases left in between. Germline CDR1 is SGHRS and CDR2 is YFSETQ. CDR3 amino acids: CASRSDLGNGYTF. The DNA for the CDR3 is TGCGCCAGCAGGTCCGATTTAGGGAATGGCTACACCTTC.

The rearrangement joins TRBV5-1 to TRBJ1-1, with 7 bases fitting TRBD1. From germline, CDR1 is SGHRS and CDR2 YFSETQ. V shed 5 bases, J shed 6 bases, and the junction held 7 bases outside the gene matches. The CDR3 loop spans 13 amino acids. The CDR3: CASRIDRVAEAFF. The CDR3, as DNA: TGCGCCAGCAGAATCGACAGGGTAGCTGAAGCTTTCTTT. Full variable domain (remainder filled in from reference TRBV5-1 and TRBJ1-1): KAGVTQTPRYLIKTRGQQVTLSCSPISGHRSVSWYQQTPGQGLQFLFEYFSETQRNKGNFPGRFSGRQFSNSRSEMNVSTLELGDSALYLCASRIDRVAEAFFGQGTRLTVV.

The J gene is TRBJ2-2, the V gene TRBV19, with D perhaps being TRBD1 or TRBD2 (5 bases each). This CDR3 contains 14 residues. V lost 4 bases to trimming and J lost 3 bases, with 9 bases between them. CDR1 is LNHDA and CDR2 is SQIVND in the germline V gene (reference sequence). This chain's CDR3 is CASSRGEYTGELFF. The DNA for the CDR3 is TGTGCCAGTAGTAGAGGGGAATACACCGGGGAGCTGTTTTTT.